A selection of T cell receptor beta chains follows, all from one sample in a study of T cell clonotyping in hematopoietic cell transplantation. Assay used: immunoSEQ multiplex PCR; TCRdb lists only in-frame clones, some missing. The table has 5,000 to 6,000 clones, 72% seen once. The input for sequencing was PBMCs, taken 100 days after allogeneic stem cell transplant. The receptor set was obtained from a female patient aged 50-59 years who had an allogeneic stem cell transplant, so the T cells may come from the graft donor. Some clones in this sample may be carry-over from other donors' samples. The CDR3 runs from the conserved cysteine through the conserved F or W. The D gene is left open where the match is weak. Not every row has a clone size; where given, it reads once, few, many or a size class.

abundance: .; v_gene: TRBV27; d_gene: .; j_gene: TRBJ2-3; CDR3nt: TGTGCCAGCAGTTCTACAGGGTACACAGATACGCAGTATTTT; CDR3aa: CASSSTGYTDTQYF
abundance: few; v_gene: TRBV10-2; d_gene: .; j_gene: TRBJ1-1; CDR3nt: TGCGCCAGCCGCTACAGGAGTGGCACTGAAGCTTTCTTT; CDR3aa: CASRYRSGTEAFF
abundance: .; v_gene: TRBV2; d_gene: .; j_gene: TRBJ1-3; CDR3nt: TGTGCCAGCAACGACTGGCAGGGTCCCGGAAACACCATATATTTT; CDR3aa: CASNDWQGPGNTIYF
abundance: .; v_gene: TRBV19; d_gene: TRBD1; j_gene: TRBJ2-1; CDR3nt: TGTGCCAGTAGCCCTCTCCCGGGACAGGGCATTGAGCAGTTCTTC; CDR3aa: CASSPLPGQGIEQFF
abundance: .; v_gene: TRBV28; d_gene: TRBD2; j_gene: TRBJ2-3; CDR3nt: TGTGCCAGCAGTTCACGACTAGCGGGAAGGATGGATACGCAGTATTTT; CDR3aa: CASSSRLAGRMDTQYF
abundance: .; v_gene: TRBV28; d_gene: .; j_gene: TRBJ2-4; CDR3nt: TGTGCCAGCAGTTTTTCAGCTCGGCAAAACATTCAGTACTTC; CDR3aa: CASSFSARQNIQYF
abundance: .; v_gene: TRBV19; d_gene: .; j_gene: TRBJ2-7; CDR3nt: TGTGCCAGTAGTATAGGACCCCGCTCCAACGAGCAGTACTTC; CDR3aa: CASSIGPRSNEQYF
abundance: .; v_gene: TRBV10-2; d_gene: .; j_gene: TRBJ2-4; CDR3nt: TGCGCCAGCAGTGAGTCAGGGCGGGGAAACATTCAGTACTTC; CDR3aa: CASSESGRGNIQYF
abundance: .; v_gene: TRBV6-6; d_gene: .; j_gene: TRBJ2-3; CDR3nt: TGTGCCAGCAGTTACTTTCAGAGCACAGATACGCAGTATTTT; CDR3aa: CASSYFQSTDTQYF
abundance: .; v_gene: TRBV30; d_gene: TRBD1; j_gene: TRBJ2-2; CDR3nt: TGTGCCTGGAGTGGACAGGGGACCGGGGAGCTGTTTTTT; CDR3aa: CAWSGQGTGELFF
abundance: .; v_gene: TRBV30; d_gene: .; j_gene: TRBJ2-3; CDR3nt: TGTGCCTGGACCCCTAACACAGATACGCAGTATTTT; CDR3aa: CAWTPNTDTQYF
abundance: .; v_gene: TRBV4-1; d_gene: TRBD1; j_gene: TRBJ1-1; CDR3nt: TGCGCCAGCAGCCTGCGACAGGGGGCACCTGAAGCTTTCTTT; CDR3aa: CASSLRQGAPEAFF
abundance: medium-sized; v_gene: TRBV7-2; d_gene: .; j_gene: TRBJ2-5; CDR3nt: TGTGCCAGCAGCTTAAGGTTGGGGGCCCAAGAGACCCAGTACTTC; CDR3aa: CASSLRLGAQETQYF
abundance: .; v_gene: TRBV7-9; d_gene: .; j_gene: TRBJ1-5; CDR3nt: TGTGCCAGCAGCTTAGGGGTCGTGGACAGAAGCAATCAGCCCCAGCATTTT; CDR3aa: CASSLGVVDRSNQPQHF
abundance: .; v_gene: TRBV7-9; d_gene: TRBD1; j_gene: TRBJ2-3; CDR3nt: TGTGCCAGCAGCTTAGCGGCAGGGGGCGCAGATACGCAGTATTTT; CDR3aa: CASSLAAGGADTQYF
abundance: .; v_gene: TRBV27; d_gene: TRBD2; j_gene: TRBJ2-2; CDR3nt: TGTGCCAGCCGGACGGGAGGAACCGGGGAGCTGTTTTTT; CDR3aa: CASRTGGTGELFF